Below are 2 T cell receptor beta chains sequenced from a single sample in a study of PD-L1 blockade in urothelial cancer. Time point in this sample: pretreatment peripheral blood. TCRdb's copy holds only in-frame clones and misses some; the assay was immunoSEQ multiplex PCR. The data show tens of thousands of clones, 60% to 85% seen once. Sequences were derived from PBMCs, sampled around atezolizumab (anti-PD-L1) treatment. Receptor source: a man aged 70-80 years with urothelial cancer.

In this sample, this clone turned up a few times. V is TRBV2 and J is TRBJ1-1; D remains ambiguous. Trimming took off 1 base at V and 4 bases at J, with 10 bases between the two ends. The CDR3 loop spans 14 amino acids. CDR1 and CDR2 (germline): SNHLY, FYNNEI. CDR3 DNA: TGTGCCAGCAGTGAAGTTGGAGTCTTCACTGAAGCTTTCTTT. Translation gives CASSEVGVFTEAFF.

The gene calls are TRBV4-2 and TRBJ1-1, with D tentatively TRBD1 (5 bases). This CDR3 has 16 residues. Trimming shortened V by 0 bases and J by 11 bases, and 22 bases separated the two germline ends. The V gene's germline CDR1 is LGHNA and CDR2 YNFKEQ. The CDR3 DNA sequence: TGTGCCAGCAGCCAAGATAGCCAGGACACCACTGTAGGCGCTTTCTTT. This codes for CASSQDSQDTTVGAFF.